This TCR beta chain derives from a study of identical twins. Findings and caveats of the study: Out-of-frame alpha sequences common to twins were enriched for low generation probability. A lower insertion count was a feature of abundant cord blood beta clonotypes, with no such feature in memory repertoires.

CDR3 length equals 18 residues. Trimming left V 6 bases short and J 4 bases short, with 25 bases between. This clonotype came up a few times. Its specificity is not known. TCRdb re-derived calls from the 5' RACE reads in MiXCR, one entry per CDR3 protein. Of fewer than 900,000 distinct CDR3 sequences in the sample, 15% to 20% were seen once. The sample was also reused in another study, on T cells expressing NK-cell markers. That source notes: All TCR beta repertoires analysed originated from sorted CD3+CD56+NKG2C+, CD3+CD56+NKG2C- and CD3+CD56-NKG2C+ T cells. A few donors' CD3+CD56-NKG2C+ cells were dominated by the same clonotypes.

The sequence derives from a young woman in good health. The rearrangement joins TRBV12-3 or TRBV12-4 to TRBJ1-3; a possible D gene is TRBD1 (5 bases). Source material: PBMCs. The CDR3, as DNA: TGTGCCAGCAGGGGGGTGAGGGACCAGGGACCACGGGGAAACACCATATATTTT. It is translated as CASRGVRDQGPRGNTIYF.